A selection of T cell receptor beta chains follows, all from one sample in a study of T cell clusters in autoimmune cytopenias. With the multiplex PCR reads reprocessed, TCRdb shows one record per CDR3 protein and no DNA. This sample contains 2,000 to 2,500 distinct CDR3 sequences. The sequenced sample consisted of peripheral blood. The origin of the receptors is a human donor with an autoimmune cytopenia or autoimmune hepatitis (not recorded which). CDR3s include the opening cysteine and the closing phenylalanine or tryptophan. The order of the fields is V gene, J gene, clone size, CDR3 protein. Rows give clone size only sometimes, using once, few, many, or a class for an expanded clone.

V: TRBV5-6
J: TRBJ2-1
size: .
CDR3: CASSFRYRRGSYNEQFF

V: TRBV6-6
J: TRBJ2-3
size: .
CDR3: CASSPRAGPQYF

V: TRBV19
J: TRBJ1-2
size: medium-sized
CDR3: CASSIAGGHYGYTF

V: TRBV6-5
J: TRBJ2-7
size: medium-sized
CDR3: CASTEAGAPYEQYF

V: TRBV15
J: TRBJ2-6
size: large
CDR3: CATSREDSSGANVLTF

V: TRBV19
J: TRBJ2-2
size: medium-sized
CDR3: CATRGQGESGELFF

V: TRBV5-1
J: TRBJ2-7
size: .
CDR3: CASSLVVSPYEQYF

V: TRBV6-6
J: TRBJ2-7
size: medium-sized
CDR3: CASSYSKVQGYHEQYF

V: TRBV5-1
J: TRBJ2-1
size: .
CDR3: CASSSLASGSSEQFF

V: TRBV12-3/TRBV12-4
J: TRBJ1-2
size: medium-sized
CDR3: CASSVGQGGGYTF

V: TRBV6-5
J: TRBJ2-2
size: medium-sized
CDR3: CASNSDRGSRELFF

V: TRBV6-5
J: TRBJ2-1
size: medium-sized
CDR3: CASSDIRTGDEQFF

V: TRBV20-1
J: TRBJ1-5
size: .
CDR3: CSARDLNQGGKNQPQHF

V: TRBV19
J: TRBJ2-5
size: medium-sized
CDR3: CASTPQGNQETQYF

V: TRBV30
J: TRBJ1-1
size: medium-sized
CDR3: CAWSVPGRHEAFF

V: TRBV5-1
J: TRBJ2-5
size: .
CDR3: CASSFEGQAGKRETQYF

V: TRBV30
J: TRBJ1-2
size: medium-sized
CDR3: CAWSISGEGYTF

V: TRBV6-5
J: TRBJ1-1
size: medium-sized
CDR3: CASAWRSDTEAFF

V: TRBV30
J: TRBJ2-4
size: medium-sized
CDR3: CAWSVFAAKNIQYF

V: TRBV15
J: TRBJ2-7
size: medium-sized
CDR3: CATSSGQTTYEQYF

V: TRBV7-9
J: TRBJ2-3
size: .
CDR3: CASSFSRGGADTQYF

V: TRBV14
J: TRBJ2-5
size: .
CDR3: CASSPRVLETQYF

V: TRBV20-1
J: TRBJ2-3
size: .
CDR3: CSARATVDRGNTDTQYF

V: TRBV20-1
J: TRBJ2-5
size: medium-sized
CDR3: CSARVPAAEVQETQYF

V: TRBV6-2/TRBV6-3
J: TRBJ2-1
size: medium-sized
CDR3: CASSPGQDHNEQFF

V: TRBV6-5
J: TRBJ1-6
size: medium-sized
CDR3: CASSQDRNNSPLHF

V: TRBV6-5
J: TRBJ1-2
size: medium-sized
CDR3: CASSYSSGSGYTF

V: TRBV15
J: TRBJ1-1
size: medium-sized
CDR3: CATSRDRGLGEAFF

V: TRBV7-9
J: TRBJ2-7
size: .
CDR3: CASSLGQGYYEQYF

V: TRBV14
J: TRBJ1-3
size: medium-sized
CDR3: CASSQEPQLRTSGNTIYF

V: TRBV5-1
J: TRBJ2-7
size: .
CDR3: CASSTGVIPHEQYF

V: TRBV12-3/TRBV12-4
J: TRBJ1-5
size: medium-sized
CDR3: CASSLGQANQPQHF

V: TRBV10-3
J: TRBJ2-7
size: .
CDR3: CAISESIHGRGLTYEQYF

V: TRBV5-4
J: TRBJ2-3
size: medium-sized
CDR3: CAINRGGDTDTQYF

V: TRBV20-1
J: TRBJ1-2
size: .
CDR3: CSASRTGGNYGYTF

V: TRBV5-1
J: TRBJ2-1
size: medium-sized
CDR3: CASSLFRGGRYEQFF

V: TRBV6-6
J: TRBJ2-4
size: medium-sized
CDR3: CASRMGQGVDIQYF

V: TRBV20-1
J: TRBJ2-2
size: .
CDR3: CSAKTSGRPLTGELFF

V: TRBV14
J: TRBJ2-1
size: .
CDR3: CASSQDGSVYNEQFF

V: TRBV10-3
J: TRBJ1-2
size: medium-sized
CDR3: CATRDRVGYTF

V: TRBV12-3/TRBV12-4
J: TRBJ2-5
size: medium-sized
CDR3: CASSLQSPPQGGETQYF

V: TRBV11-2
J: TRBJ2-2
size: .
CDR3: CASSLGSGRSTGELFF

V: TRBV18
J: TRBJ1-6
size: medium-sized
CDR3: CASSTQTGGQQALHF

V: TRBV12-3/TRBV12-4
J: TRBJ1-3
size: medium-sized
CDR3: CASSLQGARGNTIYF